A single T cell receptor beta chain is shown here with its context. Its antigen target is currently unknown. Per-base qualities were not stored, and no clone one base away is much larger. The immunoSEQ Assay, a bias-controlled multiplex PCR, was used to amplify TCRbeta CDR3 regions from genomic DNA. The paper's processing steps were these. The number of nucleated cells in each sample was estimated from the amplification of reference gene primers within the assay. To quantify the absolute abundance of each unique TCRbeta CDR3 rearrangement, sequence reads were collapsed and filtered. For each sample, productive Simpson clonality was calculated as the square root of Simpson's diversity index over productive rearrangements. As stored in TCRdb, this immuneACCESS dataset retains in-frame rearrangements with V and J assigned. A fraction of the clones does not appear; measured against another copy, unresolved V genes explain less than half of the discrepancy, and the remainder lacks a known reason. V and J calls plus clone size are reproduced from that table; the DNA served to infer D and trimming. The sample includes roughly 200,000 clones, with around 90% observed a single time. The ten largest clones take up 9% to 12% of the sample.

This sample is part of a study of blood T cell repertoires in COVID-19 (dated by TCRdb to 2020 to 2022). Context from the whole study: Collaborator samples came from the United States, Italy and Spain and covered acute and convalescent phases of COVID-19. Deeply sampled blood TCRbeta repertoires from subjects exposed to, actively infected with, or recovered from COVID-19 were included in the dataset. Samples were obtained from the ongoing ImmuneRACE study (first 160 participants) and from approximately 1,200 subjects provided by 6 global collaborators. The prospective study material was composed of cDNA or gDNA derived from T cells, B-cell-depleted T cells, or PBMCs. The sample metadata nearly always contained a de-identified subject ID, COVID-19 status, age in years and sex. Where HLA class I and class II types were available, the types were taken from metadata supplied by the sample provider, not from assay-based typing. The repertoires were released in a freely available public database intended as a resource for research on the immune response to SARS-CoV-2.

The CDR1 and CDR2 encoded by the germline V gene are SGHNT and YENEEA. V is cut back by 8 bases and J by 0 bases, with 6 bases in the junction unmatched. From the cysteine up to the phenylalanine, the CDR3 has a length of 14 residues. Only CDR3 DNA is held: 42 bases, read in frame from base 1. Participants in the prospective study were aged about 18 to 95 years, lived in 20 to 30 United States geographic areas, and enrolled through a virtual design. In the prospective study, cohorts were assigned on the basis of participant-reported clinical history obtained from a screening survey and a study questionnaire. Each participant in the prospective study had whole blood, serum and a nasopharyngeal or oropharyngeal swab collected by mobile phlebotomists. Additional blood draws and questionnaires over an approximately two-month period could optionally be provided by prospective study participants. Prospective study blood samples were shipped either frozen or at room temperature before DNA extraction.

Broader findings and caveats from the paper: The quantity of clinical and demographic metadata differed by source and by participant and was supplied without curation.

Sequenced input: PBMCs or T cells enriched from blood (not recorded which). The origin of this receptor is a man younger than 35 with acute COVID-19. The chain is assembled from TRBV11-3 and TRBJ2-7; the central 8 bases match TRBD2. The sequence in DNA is TGTGCCAGCCAACCGAGCGGGAGCTCCTACGAGCAGTACTTC. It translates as CASQPSGSSYEQYF.